This T cell receptor beta chain was retrieved from a study of T cell repertoires in cytomegalovirus infection. Study context: HLA-B-restricted CMV epitopes that are well studied were used alongside recently identified HLA-C-restricted ones.

Using its own MiXCR run on the reads, TCRdb lists one record per CDR3 protein. The sample consists of under 200,000 distinct CDR3 sequences, about 20% of them appearing once. CDR1 and CDR2 from the germline V gene are SGHTA and FQGNSA. The CDR3 has 14 amino acids. The J segment lost 4 bases and the V segment lost 4 bases, leaving 3 bases of the junction unmatched. This clonotype was picked up one time. The antigen is unknown. Sample: CD8+ T cells from cultured PBMCs, taken from culture after CMV antigen stimulation. The J gene is TRBJ2-2, the V gene TRBV7-2; 7 bases match TRBD2. The TCR was taken from a human donor in good health (CMV status not recorded). Some clones in this sample may be carry-over from other donors' samples. The CDR3 DNA is TGTGCCAGCAGCTATCGGGGGGTCACCGGGGAGCTGTTTTTT. It yields the protein CASSYRGVTGELFF.